The present T cell receptor beta chain was sequenced within a study of blood T cell repertoires in COVID-19. Clones were read by immunoSEQ multiplex PCR, and TCRdb kept only the in-frame ones, dropping some. The sample lists 150,000 to 200,000 clones; roughly 80% were seen once. V gave up 0 bases and J gave up 3 bases; unmatched junction bases: 1. Looked up from germline, CDR1 is LGHNA and CDR2 is YSLEER. The CDR3 is 14 amino acids. The rearrangement links TRBV4-3 to TRBJ1-2, with 7 nucleotides matching TRBD1. The origin of this receptor is a man between 65 and 79 years old with acute or convalescent COVID-19. The sample consisted of peripheral blood. In nucleotides, the CDR3 is TGCGCCAGCAGCCAAGAGCAGGGGGACTATGGCTACACCTTC. Translated: CASSQEQGDYGYTF.